This entry features one T cell receptor beta chain sequence. This entry belongs to a study of CD8 T cells in Susac syndrome. This CDR3 contains 14 residues. V lost 6 bases and J lost 7, with 16 bases in between. In germline, CDR1 is SGHDN, CDR2 FVKESK. Random hexamers served to reverse transcribe roughly 0.5 to 1 ug RNA. TCRdb recomputed calls from the immunoSEQ multiplex PCR reads with MiXCR, one row per CDR3 protein. In the table there are 150,000 to 200,000 distinct CDR3 sequences, around 96% of which are singletons. The receptor was isolated from a human donor in good health. Sequenced material: CD4+ T cells from PBMCs. The V gene is TRBV14, the J gene TRBJ2-1, with D unresolved. CDR3 loop: CASSPRLNGNEQFF. CDR3 sequence (DNA): TGTGCCAGCAGTCCCCGGTTAAATGGAAATGAGCAGTTCTTC.